This TCR beta chain was recovered during a study of blood T cell repertoires in COVID-19. The ends lost 2 bases at V and 15 bases at J; junction bases unmatched: 7. This CDR3 is built from 15 residues. Germline V gene data show CDR1 as MNHEY and CDR2 as SVGAGI. Method: immunoSEQ multiplex PCR; TCRdb's copy keeps in-frame clones and lacks some. The sample has about 110,000 clones, under 85% seen once. The specimen was peripheral blood. The TCR sequence derives from a woman between 65 and 79 years old with acute or convalescent COVID-19. The chain carries TRBV6-5 and TRBJ2-1; 16 nucleotides align to TRBD2. As DNA, the CDR3 is TGTGCCAGCAGTTACAGGGGACTAGCGGGAGGGCCAGCGTTCTTC. Its translation is CASSYRGLAGGPAFF.